This TCR beta chain was found in a study of blood T cell repertoires in COVID-19. Study background: Whether acute or convalescent, the COVID-19 samples came from the United States, Italy and Spain. PBMCs, B-cell-depleted T cells, or T cells provided the cDNA or gDNA that made up the material.

The CDR3 sequence is 15 residues long. Germline CDR1 SGDLS, CDR2 YYNGEE. Trimming removed 6 bases from V and 2 bases from J; junction bases left unmatched: 7. Source study methods: Reference gene primer amplification in the assay estimated nucleated cell counts. Assay: immunoSEQ multiplex PCR; the TCRdb copy retains only in-frame clones and omits some. That table gives V, J and clone size, and the DNA gave D and trimming. The table records 97,000 or so clones, around nine tenths of them present only once. The table lists this clone with a count of one. The chain couples TRBV9 to TRBJ2-1; 8 nucleotides match TRBD2. The clonotype originates from a man aged 50 or older with active or convalescent COVID-19. The sequencing input was peripheral blood. The CDR3 here is CASTPSGGAYNEQFF. CDR3 DNA: TGTGCCAGCACCCCCAGCGGGGGAGCCTACAATGAGCAGTTCTTC.